These T cell receptor beta chains were read from a single sample in a study of sequential checkpoint blockade in melanoma. The repertoire was sequenced with immunoSEQ multiplex PCR; TCRdb's copy has only in-frame clones and lacks some. Found here are 9,500 to 15,000 clones, approximately 83% of them singletons; the top ten hold approximately 6.8%. Sequenced here: CD8+ T cells sorted from blood (inferred from file names), sampled from a patient given nivolumab and ipilimumab in sequence. These receptors originate from a human donor with melanoma. Both conserved end residues are part of each CDR3. D genes are given only for firm matches. Some rows have no size entry. The others give once, few or many, or a class for an expanded clone.

clone_size j_call d_call v_call cdr3_nt cdr3_aa
- TRBJ2-7 - TRBV20-1 TGCAGTGCTCCCCAGGGCTACGAGCAGTACTTC CSAPQGYEQYF
- TRBJ2-5 TRBD2 TRBV10-3 TGTGCCATCGGGGAGGGACTAGCGGGAGTTATTGAGACCCAGTACTTC CAIGEGLAGVIETQYF
once TRBJ2-7 TRBD1 TRBV5-1 TGCGCCAGCAGCTTGGCTCCGGGACAGGGGGTTGACGAGCAGTACTTC CASSLAPGQGVDEQYF
medium-sized TRBJ2-7 TRBD2 TRBV7-8 TGTGCCAGCAGCTTAGGGGCTAGCGGTTACTCCTACGAGCAGTACTTC CASSLGASGYSYEQYF
few TRBJ1-1 TRBD1 TRBV5-1 TGCGCCAGCAGCTTCATCCGGGACAGTACTGAAGCTTTCTTT CASSFIRDSTEAFF
- TRBJ1-5 - TRBV19 TGTGCCAGTAGTGCAACAGGGTTAGGGCAGCCCCAGCATTTT CASSATGLGQPQHF
- TRBJ2-7 TRBD1 TRBV6-5 TGTGCCAGCAGTTACGACCCGGGACAGGGGCCCTACGAGCAGTACTTC CASSYDPGQGPYEQYF
once TRBJ2-7 - TRBV7-6 TGTGCCAGCAGCTTAGCTGTGGGGCAGGCCTCCTACGAGCAGTACTTC CASSLAVGQASYEQYF
- TRBJ2-1 TRBD1 TRBV4-2 TGTGCCAGCAGCCACCCGGGACAGGGGGGTGAGCAGTTCTTC CASSHPGQGGEQFF
- TRBJ2-3 - TRBV30 TGTGCCTGGAGTTCTACCGGGAGCACAGATACGCAGTATTTT CAWSSTGSTDTQYF
- TRBJ2-7 - TRBV4-1 TGCGCCAGCAGCCAAGATTTAGAGCTGCACTACGAGCAGTACTTC CASSQDLELHYEQYF
once TRBJ1-5 - TRBV28 TGTGCCAGCAGTTTAGAATGGAGGCCCCAGCATTTT CASSLEWRPQHF
- TRBJ2-7 - TRBV6-5 TGTGCCAGCAGTTCTTTCTCCTACGAGCAGTACTTC CASSSFSYEQYF
- TRBJ1-2 - TRBV6-5 TGTGCCAGCAGTTCAGGGCATGGCTACACCTTC CASSSGHGYTF
few TRBJ2-7 - TRBV7-4 TGTGCCAGCAGCTTAGATCAGGGGGGCGAGCAGTACTTC CASSLDQGGEQYF
- TRBJ2-1 TRBD2 TRBV2 TGTGCCAGCAGTGAAAGTGGACTAGCCAATTTCTACAATGAGCAGTTCTTC CASSESGLANFYNEQFF
- TRBJ2-1 TRBD2 TRBV5-6 TGTGCCAGCAGCCTAGGACTAGAGGGGTACAATGAGCAGTTCTTC CASSLGLEGYNEQFF
- TRBJ2-1 TRBD1 TRBV7-9 TGTGCCAGCAGCTTAGTGACAGGGTTAGCCTACAATGAGCAGTTCTTC CASSLVTGLAYNEQFF